The sequence of this T cell receptor (beta chain) was determined in a study of T cell therapy after organ transplantation. Whole-study context: T cells were expanded 2 to 3 weeks with 30 CMV class I/II epitopes. Of some ten patients, eight responded clinically and two did not.

The length of the CDR3 is 15 residues. The V gene's germline CDR1 is MNHEY and CDR2 SMNVEV (reference sequence). With 6 bases clipped from V and 4 bases from J, the junction kept 9 bases outside the gene matches. Study observations and caveats: Pretherapy CD8 clonality inversely correlated with its fold change after therapy. Both transferred clonotypes and endogenous ones absent from products apparently reconstituted.

Produced via immunoSEQ multiplex PCR; TCRdb's table is partial and in-frame only. The repertoire includes around 50,000 clones, over 90% of them detected once, and about 3.1% sits in the top ten. To note about this clone: Its antigen is currently unknown.

The sample was CD8+ T cells from blood, taken before autologous CMV-specific T cell therapy. This receptor was identified in a human patient who had received a solid organ transplant and had CMV disease. V gene TRBV27 combines with J gene TRBJ2-7; 10 bases match TRBD1. CDR3 DNA: TGTGCCAGCAGCCTGACCGGGACAGGGGCTTACGAGCAGTACTTC. Residues: CASSLTGTGAYEQYF.